These T cell receptor beta chains were read from a single sample in a study of cytomegalovirus exposure and HLA in healthy donors. TCRdb keeps only in-frame clones here, not all; method: immunoSEQ multiplex PCR. The table has about 190,000 clones, about four fifths seen once. Material: PBMCs. The origin of the receptors is a man aged 18 to 35 in good health and CMV-seronegative. Both conserved end residues are part of each CDR3. Each record gives: V gene, clone size, CDR3 length, CDR3 protein. Clone size is stated in some rows and not others, as once, few, many or a class when expanded.

TRBV28 - 13 CASSFPGNYGYTF
TRBV27 - 17 CASSLTGTTSAREKLFF
TRBV27 - 15 CASSLLASPTDTQYF
TRBV25-1 few 13 CASSFTGGTGYTF
TRBV2 - 13 CASTDYLYNEQFF
TRBV6-5 - 14 CASSYSGGYNEQFF
TRBV7-2 - 14 CASSLAQLSYEQYF
TRBV6-9 - 14 CASSYRATNEKLFF
TRBV14 - 16 CASSLIRRAGADTQYF
TRBV20-1 few 9 CSASRGRFF
TRBV27 - 14 CASLPQRNTGELFF
TRBV9 few 13 CANRQGTNNEQFF
TRBV2 - 14 CASTGQVNTGELFF
TRBV21-1 - 16 CASSKVGQRRTYEQYF
TRBV4-3 - 18 CASTTGGSPRGAAYEQYF
TRBV9 - 17 CASSVAWFSGRTDTQYF
TRBV9 - 13 CASSAWEQETQYF
TRBV25-1 - 14 CASSVTGVNYGYTF
TRBV4-1 few 17 CASSRVTGGLAGYEQYF
TRBV29-1 - 13 CSVNAGVSYEQYF
TRBV11-2 - 15 CASRRPGGYDNEQFF
TRBV27 - 14 CASSLYLGANVLTF
TRBV4-2 once 16 CASSQVSGQGGGELFF
TRBV7-8 - 14 CASSSETRPNEQFF
TRBV7-8 few 13 CASSLERSYEQYF
TRBV28 - 15 CASSLRGHLNTEAFF
TRBV29-1 - 11 CSVGGGGELFF
TRBV7-9 - 15 CASSPTGHLYNEQFF
TRBV19 - 19 CASSISRSRPGRENTEAFF
TRBV6-5 - 15 CASSSKQATGTEAFF
TRBV10-3 - 14 CAIRVGQGLTEAFF